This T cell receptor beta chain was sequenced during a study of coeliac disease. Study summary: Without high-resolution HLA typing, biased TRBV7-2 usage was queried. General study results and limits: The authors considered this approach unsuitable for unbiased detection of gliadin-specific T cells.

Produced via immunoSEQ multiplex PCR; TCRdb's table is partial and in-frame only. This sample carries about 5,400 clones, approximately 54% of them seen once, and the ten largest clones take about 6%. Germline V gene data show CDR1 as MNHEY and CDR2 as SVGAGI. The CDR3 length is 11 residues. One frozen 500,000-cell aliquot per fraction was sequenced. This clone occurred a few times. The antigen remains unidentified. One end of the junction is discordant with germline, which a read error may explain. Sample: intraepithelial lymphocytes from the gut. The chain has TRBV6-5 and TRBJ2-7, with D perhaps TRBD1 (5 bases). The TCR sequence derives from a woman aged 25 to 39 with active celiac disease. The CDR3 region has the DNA TGTGCCAGCGCCTTAAACGGACAATTTTCCTTC. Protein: CASALNGQFSF.